This paragraph reports one T cell receptor (beta chain). Its specificity is unknown. These data belong to a study of neoadjuvant nivolumab and ipilimumab in lung cancer. Study-wide points: A small number of samples were TCR sequenced. Pretherapy blood TCR richness correlated positively with resected tumor richness. From pretherapy to surgery, tumor richness and clonality rose with dual therapy. Resected tumors had greater TCR richness and clonality than uninvolved lung.

The V gene lost 3 bases and the J gene lost 4 bases, with 16 bases spanning the gap. Germline assignment: CDR1 SGHRS and CDR2 YFSETQ. The CDR3 is 15 residues long. This table comes from immunoSEQ multiplex PCR, and its TCRdb copy is limited to in-frame clones, with some not included. The top ten clones hold over 6% of a sample with about 18,000 clones, 65% to 80% of them seen once. The chain joins TRBV5-1 to TRBJ1-2, with a tentative D call TRBD1 (6 bases). The sequence derives from an adult with non-small cell lung cancer. Source: tumor tissue, taken after neoadjuvant nivolumab, alone or with ipilimumab, at or shortly before surgery. Here the CDR3 reads CASSSTQGGGYGYTF. The CDR3 coding sequence is TGCGCCAGCAGCTCAACACAGGGAGGTGGCTATGGCTACACCTTC. The entire variable domain, with the rest obtained from reference TRBV5-1 and TRBJ1-2, is as follows: KAGVTQTPRYLIKTRGQQVTLSCSPISGHRSVSWYQQTPGQGLQFLFEYFSETQRNKGNFPGRFSGRQFSNSRSEMNVSTLELGDSALYLCASSSTQGGGYGYTFGSGTRLTVV.